Sequencing of this TCR beta chain was carried out in a study of blood T cell repertoires in COVID-19. Looking at the study overall: The origin of the acute and convalescent COVID-19 samples was the United States, Italy and Spain. In each case, the material was cDNA or gDNA derived from T cells, B-cell-depleted T cells, or PBMCs.

This table comes from immunoSEQ multiplex PCR, and its TCRdb copy is limited to in-frame clones, with some not included. The sample shows some 220,000 clones, 80% to 90% of them seen only once. The ends lost 4 bases at V and 4 bases at J; junction bases unmatched: 7. Germline-derived CDR1 and CDR2 are SGHRS and YFSETQ. The CDR3 is made up of 15 amino acids. The TCR comes from a woman between 18 and 29 years old in a cohort exposed to, infected with or recovered from COVID-19 (not recorded which). The V gene is TRBV5-1, the J gene TRBJ1-2; TRBD1 matches at 10 bases. Sequenced input: PBMCs or T cells enriched from blood (not recorded which). The chain's CDR3 is CASSLSTGGSYGYTF. In nucleotides, the CDR3 is TGCGCCAGCAGCCTATCGACAGGGGGCAGCTATGGCTACACCTTC.